The clone carrying this T cell receptor (beta chain) was seen a few times. This sample is part of a study of early T cells in non-severe SARS-CoV-2 infection. TCRdb passed the 5' RACE reads through MiXCR, listing each CDR3 protein once. The table has about 45,000 distinct CDR3 sequences, 9.5% to 15% seen once. Germline V lookup: CDR1 SGHTA, CDR2 FQGTGA. V lost 4 bases, J lost 6 bases, and 9 bases lay in between. This CDR3 is 13 amino acids long. This chain joins TRBV7-3 and TRBJ2-2; a possible D gene is TRBD2 (6 bases). Material for sequencing was whole blood. The clonotype comes from an adult who was a healthcare worker with PCR-confirmed SARS-CoV-2 infection or an uninfected control (not recorded which). CDR3 protein: CASSSGVPGELFF. The DNA for the CDR3 is TGTGCCAGCAGCTCGGGGGTTCCCGGGGAGCTGTTTTTT.